The rows below give T cell receptor beta chains drawn from one sample of a study of Ad26.COV2.S vaccination and SARS-CoV-2 variants. Sequenced by immunoSEQ multiplex PCR; TCRdb stores in-frame clones only, minus some. The table records about 350,000 clones, over 75% of them present only once. The source material was peripheral blood, sampled in a trial of Ad26.COV2.S vaccine versus placebo. Receptor source: a person between 18 and 59 years old who received the Ad26.COV2.S COVID-19 vaccine or a placebo. The CDR3 runs from the conserved cysteine through the conserved F or W. D genes are given only for firm matches. The listing skips clone size in some rows; elsewhere it reads once, few, many or a size class.

j_call	d_call	cdr3_length	v_call	clone_size	cdr3_aa	cdr3_nt
TRBJ2-2	.	16	TRBV13	.	CASSSMETPQAGELFF	TGTGCCAGCAGCTCCATGGAAACTCCCCAGGCCGGGGAGCTGTTTTTT
TRBJ2-3	TRBD2	14	TRBV7-2	.	CASTLAGASDTQYF	TGTGCCTCCACCCTAGCGGGGGCATCAGATACGCAGTATTTT
TRBJ2-1	.	15	TRBV4-3	.	CASSQDQGNRNEQFF	TGCGCCAGCAGCCAAGATCAGGGGAATCGCAATGAGCAGTTCTTC
TRBJ1-2	TRBD1	13	TRBV4-2	.	CASSQGDSYGYTF	TGTGCCAGCAGCCAAGGGGACAGCTATGGCTACACCTTC
TRBJ2-1	.	16	TRBV6-5	.	CASSYGPGGGHNEQFF	TGTGCCAGCAGTTACGGGCCCGGCGGGGGCCACAATGAGCAGTTCTTC
TRBJ2-5	TRBD2	12	TRBV5-1	.	CASKRGEETQYF	TGCGCCAGCAAGCGGGGGGAAGAGACCCAGTACTTC
TRBJ2-3	.	13	TRBV7-3	.	CASSTGGTDTQYF	TGTGCCAGCAGCACTGGGGGCACAGATACGCAGTATTTT
TRBJ1-6	.	15	TRBV25-1	.	CASSELGPRNSPLHF	TGTGCCAGCAGTGAATTGGGGCCAAGAAATTCACCCCTCCACTTT
TRBJ2-1	.	15	TRBV10-1	.	CASRDGERRRGEQFF	TGCGCCAGCAGGGACGGGGAGCGACGTCGTGGTGAGCAGTTCTTC
TRBJ2-3	.	15	TRBV19	.	CASSIRLHFTDTQYF	TGTGCCAGTAGTATACGACTACACTTCACAGATACGCAGTATTTT
TRBJ1-1	TRBD1	14	TRBV6-5	.	CASYTGARSTEAFF	TGTGCCAGTTACACAGGGGCCCGGAGCACTGAAGCTTTCTTT
TRBJ1-2	.	13	TRBV18	.	CASSPGPGGACTF	TGTGCCAGCTCACCTGGTCCCGGCGGCGCCTGCACCTTC
TRBJ2-7	TRBD1	15	TRBV11-2	.	CASSPPQGVTYEQYF	TGTGCCAGCAGCCCGCCCCAGGGGGTAACCTACGAGCAGTACTTC
TRBJ1-4	.	15	TRBV7-2	.	CASSPMQGWGEKLFF	TGTGCCAGCAGTCCAATGCAGGGGTGGGGTGAAAAACTGTTTTTT
TRBJ2-3	TRBD2	16	TRBV7-9	.	CASSSWRLAGPDTQYF	TGTGCCAGCAGCTCCTGGAGACTAGCGGGCCCAGATACGCAGTATTTT
TRBJ2-7	TRBD2	12	TRBV19	few	CASSALAGEQYF	TGTGCCAGTAGTGCACTAGCGGGGGAGCAGTACTTC
TRBJ2-3	TRBD2	14	TRBV7-9	.	CATHPREGIDTQYF	TGTGCCACTCACCCCAGGGAGGGGATCGATACGCAGTATTTT
TRBJ2-7	.	16	TRBV5-1	.	CASSLESTVGSQGKYF	TGCGCCAGCAGCTTGGAATCTACGGTGGGGTCTCAGGGGAAGTACTTC
TRBJ2-2	.	12	TRBV5-1	.	CASRLNTGELFF	TGCGCCAGCAGGTTGAATACCGGGGAGCTGTTTTTT
TRBJ2-1	TRBD2	19	TRBV5-1	.	CASHNSGTSGGSSYNEQFF	TGCGCCAGCCATAACTCAGGGACTAGCGGGGGGAGCTCCTACAATGAGCAGTTCTTC
TRBJ1-2	.	11	TRBV30	.	CAWSVVYGYTF	TGTGCCTGGAGTGTAGTCTATGGCTACACCTTC
TRBJ2-3	.	15	TRBV10-3	.	CAISGGGGAGDTQYF	TGTGCCATCAGTGGGGGAGGGGGCGCTGGAGATACGCAGTATTTT
TRBJ1-1	TRBD1	15	TRBV9	.	CASSARQGANTEAFF	TGTGCCAGCAGCGCCCGACAGGGGGCGAATACTGAAGCTTTCTTT
TRBJ1-4	.	15	TRBV27	.	CASSSLTTTNEKLFF	TGTGCCAGCAGTTCATTGACGACAACTAATGAAAAACTGTTTTTT
TRBJ2-5	.	11	TRBV30	once	CAWSYRETQYF	TGTGCCTGGTCCTATCGGGAGACCCAGTACTTC
TRBJ1-2	.	13	TRBV6-1	.	CASSEAGRYGYTF	TGTGCCAGCAGTGAAGCCGGGCGCTATGGCTACACCTTC
TRBJ2-1	.	14	TRBV18	.	CASSPRTVYNEQFF	TGTGCCAGCTCACCGAGGACAGTTTACAATGAGCAGTTCTTC
TRBJ1-1	.	14	TRBV19	once	CASSRGQANTEAFF	TGTGCCAGTAGTAGGGGACAAGCGAACACTGAAGCTTTCTTT
TRBJ1-1	.	14	TRBV15	.	CATSRDTLVTEAFF	TGTGCCACCAGCAGAGACACACTGGTCACTGAAGCTTTCTTT
TRBJ2-7	.	15	TRBV18	.	CASSPYSQGSYEQYF	TGTGCCAGCTCACCGTATTCCCAGGGCTCCTACGAGCAGTACTTC
TRBJ2-7	TRBD1	15	TRBV7-3	.	CASSLNPGQGNEQYF	TGTGCCAGCAGCTTAAATCCGGGACAGGGAAACGAGCAGTACTTC
TRBJ2-3	TRBD2	16	TRBV6-2/TRBV6-3	.	CASSYQGLAGTDTQYF	TGTGCCAGCAGTTATCAGGGACTAGCAGGCACAGATACGCAGTATTTT
TRBJ2-7	.	13	TRBV2	.	CASSRGQYYEQYF	TGTGCCAGCAGTAGGGGACAATACTACGAGCAGTACTTC
TRBJ1-2	.	17	TRBV5-1	few	CASSPRRQSVTNYGYTF	TGCGCCAGCAGCCCACGGAGACAGTCCGTGACTAACTATGGCTACACCTTC
TRBJ1-3	.	16	TRBV11-2	.	CASSLDLWTVGNTIYF	TGTGCCAGCAGCTTAGATCTTTGGACAGTAGGAAACACCATATATTTT
TRBJ1-5	TRBD1	16	TRBV7-2	.	CASSLVGTGGWQPQHF	TGTGCCAGCAGCTTAGTCGGGACAGGGGGCTGGCAGCCCCAGCATTTT
TRBJ1-5	.	16	TRBV27	.	CASSIGGGYSNQPQHF	TGTGCCAGCAGTATAGGGGGGGGCTATAGCAATCAGCCCCAGCATTTT
TRBJ1-2	.	15	TRBV19	.	CASSIRTDANYGYTF	TGTGCCAGTAGTATCCGGACAGACGCTAACTATGGCTACACCTTC
TRBJ2-1	.	14	TRBV29-1	.	CSVEGGPRDNEQFF	TGCAGCGTTGAGGGGGGGCCGCGGGACAATGAGCAGTTCTTC
TRBJ1-1	.	15	TRBV28	.	CASSFSGFMNTEAFF	TGTGCCAGCAGTTTCTCGGGTTTCATGAACACTGAAGCTTTCTTT
TRBJ2-3	.	16	TRBV5-4	.	CASSKGRPGSTDTQYF	TGTGCCAGCAGCAAGGGACGGCCGGGGAGCACAGATACGCAGTATTTT
TRBJ2-3	TRBD1	16	TRBV7-2	.	CASSFGRGTGDDTQYF	TGTGCCAGCAGCTTCGGGCGGGGGACAGGGGACGATACGCAGTATTTT
TRBJ2-3	TRBD1	14	TRBV5-1	.	CASSFTGDTDTQYF	TGCGCCAGCAGCTTCACAGGGGACACAGATACGCAGTATTTT
TRBJ2-7	TRBD1	14	TRBV25-1	.	CASSADRGPYEQYF	TGTGCCAGCAGTGCGGACAGGGGTCCCTACGAGCAGTACTTC
TRBJ1-6	TRBD1	13	TRBV6-5	.	CASRQGVDSPLHF	TGTGCCAGCAGACAGGGGGTGGATTCACCCCTCCACTTT
TRBJ1-1	.	15	TRBV5-6	.	CASSSHRVMNTEAFF	TGTGCCAGCAGCTCCCACAGGGTCATGAACACTGAAGCTTTCTTT
TRBJ1-2	TRBD1	19	TRBV7-9	.	CASSQRPRDRDFTNYGYTF	TGTGCCAGCAGCCAAAGGCCTCGGGACAGGGACTTTACTAACTATGGCTACACCTTC
TRBJ2-7	.	13	TRBV6-5	.	CASDNAGGGEQYF	TGTGCCAGTGATAACGCAGGCGGAGGCGAGCAGTACTTC
TRBJ2-1	.	15	TRBV3-1/TRBV3-2	.	CASSQDGQTRDEQFF	TGTGCCAGCAGCCAAGATGGTCAGACAAGGGATGAGCAGTTCTTC
TRBJ2-5	TRBD2	14	TRBV5-1	.	CASSLGRGTGPQYF	TGCGCCAGCAGCTTGGGGCGGGGGACCGGGCCCCAGTACTTC
TRBJ2-7	TRBD1	15	TRBV7-8	.	CASRRLGDRLYEQYF	TGTGCCAGCAGGCGGCTCGGGGACAGGCTCTACGAGCAGTACTTC
TRBJ2-5	.	12	TRBV3-1/TRBV3-2	.	CASSQGGETQYF	TGTGCCAGCAGCCAGGGCGGGGAGACCCAGTACTTC
TRBJ1-1	.	16	TRBV18	.	CASSPRGGTKDTEAFF	TGTGCCAGCTCACCCAGAGGAGGGACTAAGGACACTGAAGCTTTCTTT
TRBJ2-7	.	15	TRBV19	.	CASRGRDTSSYEQYF	TGTGCCAGCCGAGGGCGGGACACAAGCTCCTACGAGCAGTACTTC
TRBJ2-1	.	13	TRBV7-3	.	CASSPRSSNEQFF	TGTGCCAGCAGCCCCCGTAGCTCCAATGAGCAGTTCTTC